This T cell receptor beta chain was recorded in a study of T-cell reconstitution after alpha-beta-depleted transplantation in children. CDR1 and CDR2 (germline): SGDLS, YYNGEE. The CDR3 runs 13 residues. V was clipped by 3 bases and J by 5 bases, with 9 bases between them. TCRbeta library construction was performed incorporating unique molecular identifiers. TCRdb re-called the PCR reads through MiXCR, storing one row per CDR3 protein. Among about 980,000 distinct CDR3 sequences listed, less than 30% were seen once. This receptor was obtained from a boy in the first two years of life who had a stem cell transplant for SCID, so the T cells may come from the graft donor. The sample was PBMCs, mostly from graft donor cells, taken 360 days after TCRalphabeta/CD19-depleted stem cell transplant. V gene TRBV9 combines with J gene TRBJ2-1; D gene uncertain. The CDR3 reads CASSGQANNEQFF. CDR3 sequence (DNA): TGTGCCAGCAGCGGGCAGGCGAACAATGAGCAGTTCTTC.